The 17 T cell receptor beta chains below all came from one sample that was sequenced in a study of blood T cell repertoires in COVID-19 (TCRdb year 2020). The library was built by means of the immunoSEQ multiplex PCR assay. What TCRdb holds here is the immuneACCESS table cut down to in-frame rearrangements. Part of the clones is not present; checked against another copy, under half of the missing clones reflect an unresolved V gene, and the others are unexplained. This sample comprises about 140,000 clones, more than 60% of them detected only once. In total, the top ten clones hold less than 15% of the sample. The sample comprised peripheral blood. The receptors stem from an older man with acute or convalescent COVID-19.

V is TRBV28 and J is TRBJ1-3; D is ambiguous. CDR3 length: 16 residues. V lost 5 bases and J 4 bases, leaving 18 bases between the germline ends. Looked up from germline, CDR1 is MDHEN and CDR2 is SYDVKM. This CDR3 reads CASSPTQRWAGNTIYF. DNA of the CDR3: TGTGCCAGCAGTCCGACACAACGCTGGGCGGGAAACACCATATATTTT.

V gene TRBV27 combines with J gene TRBJ1-5; TRBD1 might be the D (5 bases). V was shortened by 5 bases and J by 7 bases, with 12 bases between the two germline ends. Germline lookup yields CDR1 MNHEY and CDR2 SMNVEV (reference sequence). The CDR3 has 13 amino acids. The CDR3 DNA follows: TGTGCCAGCAGTCTACAGGTTTTCCAGCCCCAGCATTTT. Translating gives CASSLQVFQPQHF.

The chain recombines TRBV7-9 with TRBJ1-5; 10 bases agree with TRBD1. The CDR3 totals 14 residues. Germline-derived CDR1 and CDR2 are SEHNR and FQNEAQ (reference sequence). Unmatched junction bases numbered 4, after V lost 6 bases and J lost 5 bases. The CDR3, as DNA: TGTGCCAGCAGTTTGACAGGGGGCTATCAGCCCCAGCATTTT. Its translation: CASSLTGGYQPQHF. Filled out from reference TRBV7-9 and TRBJ1-5, the complete variable domain reads DTGVSQNPRHKITKRGQNVTFRCDPISEHNRLYWYRQTLGQGPEFLTYFQNEAQLEKSRLLSDRFSAERPKGSFSTLEIQRTEQGDSAMYLCASSLTGGYQPQHFGDGTRLSIL.

The genes are TRBV7-6 and TRBJ1-5; no firm D call. The V gene's germline CDR1 is SGHVS and CDR2 FNYEAQ. This CDR3 region has 13 residues. The V end was cut by 2 bases, the J end by 7 bases, with 9 bases between. The CDR3 nucleotides read TGTGCCAGCAGCTTAACTATAAACCAGCCCCAGCATTTT. It translates to CASSLTINQPQHF. Together with reference TRBV7-6 and TRBJ1-5, the CDR3 gives the full variable domain: GAGVSQSPRYKVTKRGQDVALRCDPISGHVSLYWYRQALGQGPEFLTYFNYEAQQDKSGLPNDRFSAERPEGSISTLTIQRTEQRDSAMYRCASSLTINQPQHFGDGTRLSIL.

The V gene is TRBV5-8, the J gene TRBJ1-5, with D tentatively TRBD1 (5 bases). The germline V and J ends were trimmed by 1 base and 0 bases, with 8 bases remaining between them. CDR1 and CDR2 from the germline V gene are SGHTS and YDEGEE. The CDR3 has 15 residues. In DNA form, the CDR3 reads TGTGCCAGCAGCTTGTCAGGGAATAGCAATCAGCCCCAGCATTTT. Encoded protein: CASSLSGNSNQPQHF.

V usage is TRBV6-5 and J usage is TRBJ1-1; possibly TRBD1 for D (6 bases). From germline, CDR1 is MNHEY and CDR2 SVGAGI. With 7 bases removed from V and 6 bases from J, the gap between germline ends came to 21 bases. The CDR3 runs 15 residues. CDR3 protein: CASTREPRGGAEAFF. For the CDR3, the DNA is TGTGCCAGCACTCGGGAACCGAGGGGGGGGGCTGAAGCTTTCTTT.

The chain carries TRBV5-5 and TRBJ1-1, with D possibly being TRBD1 (6 bases). The CDR3 has 15 residues. The germline V gene has CDR1 SGHKS and CDR2 YYEKEE (reference sequence). V dropped 0 bases and J dropped 0 bases, with 9 bases sitting between them. The CDR3 sequence is CASSLGQGLNTEAFF. CDR3 bases: TGTGCCAGCAGCTTGGGGCAGGGGTTGAACACTGAAGCTTTCTTT.

This chain connects TRBV12-3 or TRBV12-4 to TRBJ1-2; D is ambiguous. This CDR3 comprises 13 residues. Deletions cut 1 base from V and 6 bases from J, with 9 bases between. CDR3 protein: CASSLEWGDGYTF. DNA for the CDR3: TGTGCCAGCAGTTTAGAGTGGGGAGATGGCTACACCTTC.

The chain couples TRBV6-5 to TRBJ1-2; 9 bases agree with TRBD1. Germline-derived CDR1 and CDR2 are MNHEY and SVGAGI. This CDR3 comprises 16 residues. V shed 2 bases and J 8 bases; nucleotides not matched to a gene: 12. This CDR3 reads CASSYATGGWDVGYTF. CDR3 nucleotide sequence: TGTGCCAGCAGTTACGCGACAGGGGGGTGGGATGTCGGCTACACCTTC.

The chain is built from TRBV5-1 and TRBJ2-7; 7 bases map to TRBD1. Germline V gene sequence: CDR1 SGHRS, CDR2 YFSETQ. CDR3 size: 16 residues. The J segment lost 1 base and the V segment lost 2 bases, leaving 9 bases of the junction unmatched. The CDR3 spells CASSLLRGTASYEQYF. The CDR3 DNA follows: TGCGCCAGCAGCTTATTGAGAGGGACAGCATCCTACGAGCAGTACTTC.

The chain recombines TRBV29-1 with TRBJ1-1; D gene uncertain. The germline gives CDR1 SQVTM, CDR2 ANQGSEA. Trimming cost V 4 bases and J 0 bases, with 6 bases left between them. The CDR3 covers 12 residues. The DNA of the CDR3 is TGCAGCGTTGTTCCCATGAACACTGAAGCTTTCTTT. This encodes CSVVPMNTEAFF.

The chain combines TRBV5-1 with TRBJ2-7, with a possible D match to TRBD1 (6 bases). V dropped 0 bases and J dropped 3 bases, with 10 bases sitting between them. This CDR3 has 14 amino acids. Germline CDR1 reads SGHRS; CDR2 reads YFSETQ. The CDR3 DNA reads TGCGCCAGCAGCTTGGACAGGGTAGGCTACGAGCAGTACTTC. This sequence encodes CASSLDRVGYEQYF. The complete variable domain, with remaining parts taken from reference TRBV5-1 and TRBJ2-7, reads KAGVTQTPRYLIKTRGQQVTLSCSPISGHRSVSWYQQTPGQGLQFLFEYFSETQRNKGNFPGRFSGRQFSNSRSEMNVSTLELGDSALYLCASSLDRVGYEQYFGPGTRLTVT.

The gene calls are TRBV5-1 and TRBJ1-5; 8 bases match TRBD1. V gave up 2 bases and J gave up 6 bases; unmatched junction bases: 4. This CDR3 contains 14 residues. Germline V gives CDR1 SGHRS, CDR2 YFSETQ. The CDR3 bases are TGCGCCAGCAGCTTATTTACAGGGGGTCAGCCCCAGCATTTT. This translates into CASSLFTGGQPQHF.

V is TRBV7-9 and J is TRBJ2-1; 10 nucleotides line up with TRBD1. Germline values: CDR1 SEHNR, CDR2 FQNEAQ (reference sequence). This CDR3 contains 14 residues. The J segment lost 2 bases and the V segment lost 8 bases, leaving 3 bases of the junction unmatched. The CDR3: CASRQGAAYNEQFF. DNA of the CDR3: TGTGCCAGCCGACAGGGGGCGGCCTACAATGAGCAGTTCTTC.

The rearrangement uses TRBV5-1 and TRBJ2-5; D perhaps matches TRBD1 (6 bases). This CDR3 is 15 amino acids long. V lost 3 bases to trimming and J lost 0 bases, with 12 bases between them. Germline V gives CDR1 SGHRS, CDR2 YFSETQ. The CDR3 is CASSWSGTHQETQYF. The CDR3 bases are TGCGCCAGCAGCTGGTCCGGGACACACCAAGAGACCCAGTACTTC. The whole variable domain, filled in from reference TRBV5-1 and TRBJ2-5, reads KAGVTQTPRYLIKTRGQQVTLSCSPISGHRSVSWYQQTPGQGLQFLFEYFSETQRNKGNFPGRFSGRQFSNSRSEMNVSTLELGDSALYLCASSWSGTHQETQYFGPGTRLLVL.

V usage is TRBV18 and J usage is TRBJ2-5, with a tentative D call TRBD2 (5 bases). The V gene lost 3 bases and the J gene lost 1 base, with 12 bases spanning the gap. Germline V CDR1 and CDR2: KGHSH, LQKENI. The CDR3 extends over 15 amino acids. This chain's CDR3 is CASSPLMGSQETQYF. The CDR3 DNA follows: TGTGCCAGCTCACCTTTAATGGGGAGCCAAGAGACCCAGTACTTC.

V usage is TRBV5-1 and J usage is TRBJ1-1, with TRBD1 identical over 8 bases. The CDR3 covers 14 residues. CDR1 and CDR2 (germline): SGHRS, YFSETQ. V was clipped by 0 bases and J by 6 bases; unmatched bases: 4. The CDR3 DNA sequence: TGCGCCAGCAGCTTGGCTACAGGGGGGCCTGAAGCTTTCTTT. Its translation: CASSLATGGPEAFF. The complete variable domain, with remaining parts taken from reference TRBV5-1 and TRBJ1-1, reads KAGVTQTPRYLIKTRGQQVTLSCSPISGHRSVSWYQQTPGQGLQFLFEYFSETQRNKGNFPGRFSGRQFSNSRSEMNVSTLELGDSALYLCASSLATGGPEAFFGQGTRLTVV.